Shown below are 6 T cell receptor beta chains from a single sample sequenced in a study of T cell clonality in common variable immunodeficiency. Points from the study as a whole: In common variable immunodeficiency, TCR beta chains reportedly carried fewer deletions and N-nucleotide insertions.

Assay: immunoSEQ multiplex PCR; the TCRdb copy retains only in-frame clones and omits some. Sampling found under 20,000 clones, none seen once. No antigen is known for these receptors. Specimen: peripheral blood mononuclear cells. Receptors originate from a human donor with common variable immunodeficiency.

Remarks on this clone: Read data end 3 residues before the CDR3 end; the end is taken from the germline J gene. The V call is TRBV6-2 or TRBV6-3, the J call TRBJ2-2; TRBD1 aligns across 9 bases. This CDR3 has 14 residues. The V gene's germline CDR1 is MNHEY and CDR2 SVGEGT. Germline trimming cut 10 bases from V and 4 bases from J; bases unmatched to any gene: 7. CDR3 DNA (partial): TGTGCCACGAGACAGGGGGTTAGCACCGGGGAG. As protein: CATRQGVSTGE. The full CDR3 protein is CATRQGVSTGELFF.

The table lists this clone with a few counts. The read is 3 residues too short to cover the CDR3 end, so that end is filled in from the germline J gene. The V and J genes are TRBV2 and TRBJ2-5, with a weak D call TRBD1 (6 bases). The CDR3 runs to 14 residues. Germline CDR1 SNHLY, CDR2 FYNNEI. V was trimmed by 1 base and J by 7 bases, leaving 13 bases between them. The CDR3 sequence: CASSEDRVLRTQYF. The part of the CDR3 DNA that was read is TGTGCCAGCAGTGAAGACAGGGTGCTGAGGACC.

This clone was found a few times. The sequenced fragment ends 3 residues before the CDR3 boundary, so the rest is inferred from the germline J gene. This chain uses TRBV7-9 with TRBJ2-3; D remains ambiguous. CDR1 and CDR2 from the germline V gene are SEHNR and FQNEAQ (reference sequence). V was cut by 8 bases and J by 2 bases, with 11 bases left in between. The CDR3 consists of 13 residues. The sequenced CDR3 bases are TGTGCCAGCGGGCCTACTTACACAGATACG. Protein sequence: CASGPTYTDT. The CDR3 in its entirety is CASGPTYTDTQYF.

This clone came up a few times. The DNA ends 3 residues before the CDR3 does, and the rest of the CDR3 is filled in from the germline J gene. This chain uses TRBV19 with TRBJ2-3; 8 nucleotides align to TRBD1. This CDR3 region has 15 residues. In germline, CDR1 is LNHDA, CDR2 SQIVND (reference sequence). V shed 6 bases and J 0 bases; nucleotides not matched to a gene: 5. The CDR3 loop reads CASRPGQGSTDTQYF. The covered CDR3 bases are TGTGCCAGTAGGCCTGGACAGGGAAGCACAGATACG. The full variable domain, its missing parts supplied by reference TRBV19 and TRBJ2-3, is DGGITQSPKYLFRKEGQNVTLSCEQNLNHDAMYWYRQDPGQGLRLIYYSQIVNDFQKGDIAEGYSVSREKKESFPLTVTSAQKNPTAFYLCASRPGQGSTDTQYFGPGTRLTVL.

There are a few counts of this clone. The sequence runs out 3 residues before the end of the CDR3; the remainder is reconstructed from the germline J gene. The genes are TRBV7-9 and TRBJ2-7, with D unresolved. The V end lost 0 bases, the J end lost 2 bases, and 5 bases lay between the germline ends. The CDR3 sequence is 13 residues long. CDR1 and CDR2 from the germline V gene are SEHNR and FQNEAQ (reference sequence). The sequenced CDR3 bases are TGTGCCAGCAGCTTAGCGTCCACCTACGAG. It specifies CASSLASTYE. From start to end, the CDR3 is CASSLASTYEQYF.

This clone was observed at least ten times. The CDR3 end lies 3 residues beyond the end of the read and is filled in from the germline J gene. The chain uses TRBV2 and TRBJ1-5, with 9 positions matching TRBD1. The junction had 4 bases not matched to a gene; V was cut back by 5 bases and J by 5 bases. Looked up from germline, CDR1 is SNHLY and CDR2 is FYNNEI. CDR3 length equals 14 residues. Incomplete CDR3 DNA: TGTGCCAGCAGTCAGACAGGGGGTGATCAGCCC. Translating gives CASSQTGGDQP. The entire CDR3 sequence reads CASSQTGGDQPQHF.